The 29 T cell receptor beta chains below were found in one sample sequenced in a study of CD8 T cells in ankylosing spondylitis. TCRdb processed the 5' RACE reads anew with MiXCR; each CDR3 protein has one entry. The sample includes around 300,000 distinct CDR3 sequences, roughly 20% seen only once; the top ten take roughly 3.6%. Sequenced: blood, either unsorted or a sorted T cell fraction (not recorded which). The receptors stem from a female donor with ankylosing spondylitis or in good health (not recorded which).

This chain uses TRBV12-3 or TRBV12-4 with TRBJ2-7; TRBD2 matches at 9 bases. Trimming cost V 6 bases and J 0 bases; bases outside gene matches: 9. There are 16 residues in the CDR3. As DNA, the CDR3 is TGTGCCAGCAGCCTCCATAGCGGGAGAATCTCCTACGAGCAGTACTTC. Amino acids: CASSLHSGRISYEQYF.

The CDR3 sequence: CASSSTSGSGETQYF. Here the CDR3 DNA reads TGTGCCAGCAGTTCGACTAGCGGGAGTGGAGAGACCCAGTACTTC. This chain connects TRBV12-3 or TRBV12-4 to TRBJ2-5, with TRBD2 matching 12 bases. Germline trimming cut 4 bases from V and 4 bases from J; bases unmatched to any gene: 4. The CDR3 extends over 15 amino acids.

V and J are TRBV12-3 or TRBV12-4 and TRBJ2-2; D is unclear. The V end lost 3 bases, the J end lost 6 bases, and 2 bases lay between the germline ends. There are 11 residues in the CDR3. The chain's CDR3 is CASSFPGELFF. The CDR3 nucleotides read TGTGCCAGCAGTTTCCCCGGGGAGCTGTTTTTT.

This clonotype was seen only a few times. The V gene is TRBV7-2, the J gene TRBJ2-1; D uncertain. CDR1 is SGHTA, CDR2 FQGNSA, per germline. This CDR3 is built from 11 residues. V lost 4 bases and J lost 9, with 7 bases in between. CDR3 residues: CASSSAFEQFF. As DNA, the CDR3 is TGTGCCAGCAGCTCCGCTTTTGAGCAGTTCTTC.

J is TRBJ2-6 and V is TRBV12-3 or TRBV12-4, with D hard to call. Trimming pared 3 bases from V and 0 bases from J, leaving 9 bases between. This CDR3 has 16 residues. CDR3 sequence: CASSLGGSSGANVLTF. CDR3 sequence (DNA): TGTGCCAGCAGTTTGGGCGGCAGCTCTGGGGCCAACGTCCTGACTTTC.

V and J are TRBV9 and TRBJ1-6, with 7 positions matching TRBD1. Germline values: CDR1 SGDLS, CDR2 YYNGEE. Trimming removed 4 bases from V and 6 bases from J; junction bases left unmatched: 7. There are 15 residues in the CDR3. CDR3 sequence (DNA): TGTGCCAGCAGCACCGCGACAGGGTCTAATTCACCCCTCCACTTT. Amino acids: CASSTATGSNSPLHF.

In this sample, this clonotype turned up many times. J is TRBJ2-5 and V is TRBV7-8; 11 bases align to TRBD2. The length of the CDR3 is 15 residues. Germline assignment: CDR1 SGHVS and CDR2 FQNEAQ. The trim removed 6 bases at V and 2 bases at J, leaving 5 bases unmatched. CDR3: CASSGTSGEQETQYF. DNA for the CDR3: TGTGCCAGCAGTGGGACTAGCGGAGAACAAGAGACCCAGTACTTC.

The rearrangement joins TRBV24-1 to TRBJ2-1; either TRBD1 or TRBD2 may fit D (5 bases each). The CDR3 covers 11 residues. The V end lost 4 bases, the J end lost 8 bases, and 5 bases lay between the germline ends. Per the germline V gene, CDR1 is KGHDR and CDR2 is SFDVKD. The CDR3 is CATSEGDEQFF. Here the CDR3 DNA reads TGTGCCACCAGTGAGGGGGATGAGCAGTTCTTC.

The V call is TRBV7-2, the J call TRBJ2-1, with 7 bases aligning to TRBD2. Looked up from germline, CDR1 is SGHTA and CDR2 is FQGNSA. V trimming: 5 bases; J trimming: 11 bases; junction bases outside the gene matches: 6. This CDR3 region has 12 residues. The CDR3 sequence is CASSGSGAKQFF. As DNA, the CDR3 is TGTGCCAGCAGCGGAAGCGGGGCAAAGCAGTTCTTC.

V gene TRBV5-5 combines with J gene TRBJ2-5, with D tentatively TRBD2 (5 bases). This CDR3 contains 14 residues. V was pared by 2 bases and J by 4 bases, with 12 bases between. Germline values: CDR1 SGHKS, CDR2 YYEKEE (reference sequence). In nucleotides, the CDR3 is TGTGCCAGCAGCTTTTCCGGGGAGTTAGAGACCCAGTACTTC. Residues: CASSFSGELETQYF.

This clonotype was seen a handful of times. The CDR3 loop reads CASSIRSRANTGELFF. DNA of the CDR3: TGTGCCAGTAGTATACGTAGCAGGGCGAACACCGGGGAGCTGTTTTTT. The V and J genes are TRBV19 and TRBJ2-2, with D perhaps TRBD1 (5 bases). Germline assignment: CDR1 LNHDA and CDR2 SQIVND (reference sequence). V lost 2 bases, J lost 0 bases, and 10 bases lay in between. The CDR3 totals 16 residues.

This rearrangement joins TRBV10-3 to TRBJ2-3; 7 bases align to TRBD2. The CDR3 length is 15 residues. Germline V gives CDR1 ENHRY, CDR2 SYGVKD. V shed 4 bases and J 4 bases; nucleotides not matched to a gene: 8. The CDR3 sequence: CAISVRSGEADTQYF. CDR3 bases: TGTGCCATCAGTGTTCGAAGCGGGGAGGCAGATACGCAGTATTTT.

The rearrangement links TRBV7-6 to TRBJ1-4; D is perhaps TRBD1 (6 bases). The CDR3 runs 15 residues. Trimming stripped 5 bases from V and 7 bases from J, with 17 bases between. Germline CDR1 SGHVS, CDR2 FNYEAQ. The CDR3 nucleotides read TGTGCCAGCAGCGTTACAGGGCGGTTGGGTGAAAAACTGTTTTTT. This sequence encodes CASSVTGRLGEKLFF. The whole variable domain, remainder taken from reference TRBV7-6 and TRBJ1-4, is GAGVSQSPRYKVTKRGQDVALRCDPISGHVSLYWYRQALGQGPEFLTYFNYEAQQDKSGLPNDRFSAERPEGSISTLTIQRTEQRDSAMYRCASSVTGRLGEKLFFGSGTQLSVL.

This clonotype was recorded a few times. The chain has TRBV24-1 and TRBJ2-1; TRBD2 agrees at 7 bases. V shed 3 bases and J 6 bases; nucleotides not matched to a gene: 4. There are 14 residues in the CDR3. In germline, CDR1 is KGHDR, CDR2 SFDVKD. The CDR3 is CATSDRTRTNEQFF. DNA for the CDR3: TGTGCCACCAGTGATCGGACTAGAACCAATGAGCAGTTCTTC.

This clonotype was seen only a few times. The V call is TRBV7-9, the J call TRBJ1-5, with 10 nucleotides matching TRBD1. The CDR3 loop spans 16 amino acids. Germline CDR1 is SEHNR and CDR2 is FQNEAQ (reference sequence). The V and J ends lost 1 base and 4 bases, in that order; junction bases with no gene match: 4. The CDR3 loop is CASSLDGTGVNQPQHF. The DNA of the CDR3 is TGTGCCAGCAGCTTAGATGGGACAGGGGTTAATCAGCCCCAGCATTTT.

This clonotype was counted ten times or more. The rearrangement links TRBV29-1 to TRBJ1-1; D unclear. The V end lost 5 bases, the J end lost 7 bases, and 11 bases lay between the germline ends. The CDR3 is 11 amino acids. Looked up from germline, CDR1 is SQVTM and CDR2 is ANQGSEA. The CDR3 DNA sequence: TGCAGCGTTCCATGGACGGGTGAAGCTTTCTTT. Residues: CSVPWTGEAFF.

This clonotype was seen more than once but under ten times. This chain connects TRBV7-6 to TRBJ2-3, with 9 bases that match TRBD2. The CDR3 extends over 16 amino acids. The germline CDR1 and CDR2 sequences are SGHVS and FNYEAQ. V trimming: 4 bases; J trimming: 6 bases; junction bases outside the gene matches: 11. The CDR3: CASSSPAGGTMDTQYF. CDR3 coding DNA: TGTGCCAGCAGCTCCCCAGCGGGAGGAACAATGGATACGCAGTATTTT.

This clonotype was detected ten times or more. This chain connects TRBV24-1 to TRBJ2-1; D gene ambiguous. Deletions cut 1 base from V and 5 bases from J, with 5 bases between. Germline loops: CDR1 KGHDR, CDR2 SFDVKD. This CDR3 is 13 amino acids long. The CDR3 sequence: CATSDFRHNEQFF. CDR3 bases: TGTGCCACCAGTGATTTCCGTCACAATGAGCAGTTCTTC.

This clonotype was counted a few times. The genes are TRBV20-1 and TRBJ1-2, with D possibly TRBD1 on 6 matching bases. Per germline, CDR1 DFQATT and CDR2 SNEGSKA (reference sequence). The V end was cut by 3 bases, the J end by 2 bases, with 10 bases between. The CDR3 has 13 residues. For the CDR3, the DNA is TGCAGTGCTAGGGGGGGGCAGAACTATGGCTACACCTTC. Translation gives CSARGGQNYGYTF.

There are a few counts of this clonotype. This chain links TRBV7-9 with TRBJ1-1, with D uncertain. V lost 5 bases and J 1 base, leaving 14 bases between the germline ends. From germline, CDR1 is SEHNR and CDR2 FQNEAQ (reference sequence). The CDR3 contains 15 residues. The CDR3 reads CASSPRRERNTEAFF. For the CDR3, the DNA is TGTGCCAGCAGCCCGCGGCGGGAGAGGAACACTGAAGCTTTCTTT.

The V call is TRBV29-1, the J call TRBJ2-7, with no clear D. V lost 3 bases, J lost 7 bases, and 13 bases lay in between. The germline V gene has CDR1 SQVTM and CDR2 ANQGSEA. The CDR3 loop spans 12 amino acids. CDR3 coding DNA: TGCAGCGTTGAGATTTTCGGCGGTGAGCAGTACTTC. Encoded protein: CSVEIFGGEQYF.

The chain joins TRBV29-1 to TRBJ2-1, with 9 bases lining up with TRBD2. This CDR3 is 14 amino acids long. Germline CDR1 and CDR2: SQVTM and ANQGSEA. The ends lost 4 bases at V and 9 bases at J; junction bases unmatched: 10. The DNA of the CDR3 is TGCAGCGTTGTCGCGGCTAGCGGGGAGGGTGAGCAGTTCTTC. This encodes CSVVAASGEGEQFF.

This clonotype has only a few counts. The rearrangement joins TRBV6-2 or TRBV6-3 to TRBJ2-1; TRBD1 agrees at 8 bases. There are 14 residues in the CDR3. Looked up from germline, CDR1 is MNHEY and CDR2 is SVGEGT. The V gene end was trimmed by 7 bases and the J gene end by 4 bases; junction bases not matched to a gene: 6. The CDR3 DNA reads TGTGCCAGCAAAGACAGGGGTTTTTACAATGAGCAGTTCTTC. It specifies CASKDRGFYNEQFF.

This chain links TRBV29-1 with TRBJ2-1, with TRBD2 matching 7 bases. The germline gives CDR1 SQVTM, CDR2 ANQGSEA. V shed 7 bases, J shed 2 bases, and the junction held 8 bases outside the gene matches. The CDR3 extends over 14 amino acids. The CDR3 coding sequence is TGCAGCGGCCGGATGGCGGGAGCCTACAATGAGCAGTTCTTC. Amino acids: CSGRMAGAYNEQFF.

This clonotype was counted only a few times. J is TRBJ2-5 and V is TRBV20-1; D perhaps matches TRBD2 (5 bases). CDR1 and CDR2 (germline): DFQATT, SNEGSKA (reference sequence). This CDR3 is 16 amino acids long. V was pared by 2 bases and J by 6 bases, with 22 bases between. The CDR3 DNA reads as TGCAGTGCTAGATCTGCGTTAGCGACCGAGGGAAAGACCCAGTACTTC. It translates to CSARSALATEGKTQYF.

J is TRBJ2-5 and V is TRBV20-1; 10 bases agree with TRBD2. From germline, CDR1 is DFQATT and CDR2 SNEGSKA (reference sequence). This CDR3 contains 14 residues. The J segment lost 4 bases and the V segment lost 4 bases, leaving 6 bases of the junction unmatched. For the CDR3, the DNA is TGCAGTGCTACAAGCGGGAGGGGAGGAGAGACCCAGTACTTC. Protein product: CSATSGRGGETQYF.

This clonotype was recorded many times. The J gene is TRBJ1-6, the V gene TRBV20-1; unclear D gene. V lost 1 base to trimming and J lost 7 bases, with 8 bases between them. The germline CDR1 and CDR2 sequences are DFQATT and SNEGSKA (reference sequence). The CDR3 has 13 amino acids. The CDR3 here is CSARVGQNSPLHF. As DNA, the CDR3 is TGCAGTGCTAGAGTTGGCCAAAATTCACCCCTCCACTTT.

V gene TRBV5-4 combines with J gene TRBJ2-5; a weak D match, TRBD2 (5 bases). Looked up from germline, CDR1 is SGHNT and CDR2 is YYREEE (reference sequence). The CDR3 is made up of 14 amino acids. The V end lost 0 bases, the J end lost 4 bases, and 10 bases lay between the germline ends. CDR3 region: CASSLVSAGETQYF. The CDR3, as DNA: TGTGCCAGCAGCTTGGTTAGCGCGGGAGAGACCCAGTACTTC.

Here the CDR3 reads CASKGKGWEKLFF. The CDR3 region has the DNA TGTGCCAGCAAAGGGAAGGGCTGGGAAAAACTGTTTTTT. The chain uses TRBV2 and TRBJ1-4, with D unresolved. Trimming removed 7 bases from V and 8 bases from J, with 14 bases in between. This CDR3 is 13 amino acids long. CDR1 is SNHLY and CDR2 is FYNNEI in the germline V gene.